Listed here is a single T cell receptor beta chain. Antigen: not known. This sample also contains other DNA sequences that code for the same CDR3. The data originate from a study of shared clonotypes between healthy human individuals. Authors' processing steps: Junction-only immunoSEQ sequences carried no quality scores, so filtering differed. Sequencing used immunoSEQ multiplex PCR; TCRdb keeps in-frame clones, though not all of them. Clonal size and the V and J genes are those of that table, whereas D and trimming came from the DNA. The table lists more than 2,000,000 clones, approximately 94% of them singletons, with about 0.13% in the top ten. Study-level findings and limits: Four donors shared approximately 5% of their naive CD4 clonotypes. Depth was large, yet rarefaction showed that sorted-subset sequencing was incomplete.

Sequencing input: naive CD4+ T cells sorted from blood. Stated subset: CD45RA+ positively selected. The receptor's source is a man younger than 35 in good health.

The CDR3 region has the DNA TGTGCCAGCAGCTACGACAGGGACACTGAAGCTTTCTTT. Translating gives CASSYDRDTEAFF. The rearrangement uses TRBV7-3 and TRBJ1-1, with 7 nucleotides matching TRBD1. Germline V gene lookup returns CDR1 SGHTA and CDR2 FQGTGA. V trimming: 4 bases; J trimming: 3 bases; junction bases outside the gene matches: 2. The CDR3 covers 13 residues.